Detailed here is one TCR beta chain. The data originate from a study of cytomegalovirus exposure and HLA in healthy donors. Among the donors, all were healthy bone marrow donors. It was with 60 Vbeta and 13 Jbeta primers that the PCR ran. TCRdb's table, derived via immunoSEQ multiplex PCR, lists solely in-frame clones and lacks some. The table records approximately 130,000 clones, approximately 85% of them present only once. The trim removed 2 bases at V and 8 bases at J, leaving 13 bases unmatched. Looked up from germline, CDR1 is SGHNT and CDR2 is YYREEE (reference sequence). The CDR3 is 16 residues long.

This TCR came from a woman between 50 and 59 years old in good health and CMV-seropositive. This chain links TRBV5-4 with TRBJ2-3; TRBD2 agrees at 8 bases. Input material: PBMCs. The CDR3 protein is CASSFFDRTSSATQYF. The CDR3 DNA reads TGTGCCAGCAGCTTTTTTGATCGGACTAGCTCGGCTACGCAGTATTTT.